These 22 T cell receptor beta chains were sequenced from one sample in a study of cytotoxic CD8 clonotypes in ibrutinib-treated CLL. Measured with immunoSEQ multiplex PCR; TCRdb has only the in-frame clones, and not every one. The sample includes some 65,000 clones, less than 75% of them seen just once. The sample was PBMCs, taken after 12 months of ibrutinib treatment. The receptor source for this set is a human donor with chronic lymphocytic leukemia.

This clone was observed a few times. This rearrangement joins TRBV7-8 to TRBJ2-7; 9 bases are a match to TRBD2. V was clipped by 5 bases and J by 4 bases; unmatched bases: 6. The CDR3 sequence is 14 residues long. The germline V gene has CDR1 SGHVS and CDR2 FQNEAQ. The chain's CDR3 is CASSPSAGGYEQYF. CDR3 bases: TGTGCCAGCAGCCCCTCCGCGGGAGGGTACGAGCAGTACTTC. The variable domain in full, with the rest retrieved from reference TRBV7-8 and TRBJ2-7, is GAGVSQSPRYKVAKRGQDVALRCDPISGHVSLFWYQQALGQGPEFLTYFQNEAQLDKSGLPSDRFFAERPEGSVSTLKIQRTQQEDSAVYLCASSPSAGGYEQYFGPGTRLTVT.

The chain couples TRBV5-1 to TRBJ2-1; D is possibly TRBD1 or TRBD2 (6 bases each). Trimming took 4 bases from V and 12 from J, leaving 17 bases between them. Germline CDR1 SGHRS, CDR2 YFSETQ. The CDR3 runs to 13 residues. CDR3 residues: CASSRDLRGRQFF. DNA of the CDR3: TGCGCCAGCAGCAGGGACCTCCGGGGGCGGCAGTTCTTC.

This rearrangement joins TRBV7-2 to TRBJ1-3; D is unclear. Germline-derived CDR1 and CDR2 are SGHTA and FQGNSA. Between the trimmed V and J ends, which lost 1 base and 4 bases, there was a span of 11 bases. There are 15 residues in the CDR3. The CDR3, as DNA: TGTGCCAGCAGCTTAGATTGGGGTGCAGGAAACACCATATATTTT. Protein: CASSLDWGAGNTIYF.

This clone was seen a few times. V and J are TRBV27 and TRBJ2-7; tentative D call: TRBD1 (6 bases). V was trimmed by 6 bases and J by 1 base, leaving 13 bases between them. CDR3 length: 14 amino acids. Germline V gene lookup returns CDR1 MNHEY and CDR2 SMNVEV (reference sequence). The CDR3 region is CASSRGYDSYEQYV. CDR3 in DNA: TGTGCCAGCAGCAGGGGCTACGATTCCTACGAGCAGTACGTC.

The V call is TRBV5-8, the J call TRBJ1-1, with a tentative D call TRBD1 (5 bases). Per the germline V gene, CDR1 is SGHTS and CDR2 is YDEGEE. CDR3 length: 15 residues. Trimming left V 3 bases short and J 2 bases short, with 14 bases between. The CDR3 loop is CASSSYIGVNTEAFF. The CDR3 DNA follows: TGTGCCAGCAGCTCATATATAGGGGTTAACACTGAAGCTTTCTTT.

This chain joins TRBV5-8 and TRBJ2-2; no clear D gene. The germline V and J ends were trimmed by 4 bases and 6 bases, with 16 bases remaining between them. The CDR3 is 15 amino acids. In germline, CDR1 is SGHTS, CDR2 YDEGEE. The CDR3 spells CASSPSPASSGELFF. DNA for the CDR3: TGTGCCAGCAGCCCATCGCCGGCTTCGTCCGGGGAGCTGTTTTTT.

The chain combines TRBV6-6 with TRBJ1-3; D unresolved. Germline assignment: CDR1 MNHNY and CDR2 SVGAGI (reference sequence). The CDR3 length is 13 residues. The ends were cut back, 2 bases at V and 4 bases at J, with 6 bases in the middle. The CDR3 coding sequence is TGTGCCAGCAGTTACGTCTCCGGAAACACCATATATTTT. It encodes CASSYVSGNTIYF.

The J gene is TRBJ1-6, the V gene TRBV30, with D unresolved. V was pared by 2 bases and J by 8 bases, with 10 bases between. Per the germline V gene, CDR1 is GTSNPN and CDR2 is SVGIG (reference sequence). The CDR3 totals 13 residues. Here the CDR3 DNA reads TGTGCCTGGAGTCACGACGATGATTCACCCCTCCACTTT. Its protein is CAWSHDDDSPLHF.

Only a few counts were recorded for this clone. The CDR3 DNA is TGCGCCAGCAGCTTGGTTGGGTGGGAGTCCTATGGCTACACCTTC. Protein sequence: CASSLVGWESYGYTF. The genes are TRBV5-1 and TRBJ1-2; D gene uncertain. The CDR3 spans 15 residues. Trimming cost V 0 bases and J 4 bases, with 13 bases left between them. The germline V gene has CDR1 SGHRS and CDR2 YFSETQ. The variable domain in full, with the rest retrieved from reference TRBV5-1 and TRBJ1-2, is KAGVTQTPRYLIKTRGQQVTLSCSPISGHRSVSWYQQTPGQGLQFLFEYFSETQRNKGNFPGRFSGRQFSNSRSEMNVSTLELGDSALYLCASSLVGWESYGYTFGSGTRLTVV.

In DNA form, the CDR3 reads TGTGCCATCAGTGAGTCAACTGGGCCGGAGACCCAGTACTTC. The encoded protein is CAISESTGPETQYF. This chain connects TRBV10-3 to TRBJ2-5; D uncertain. The V gene's germline CDR1 is ENHRY and CDR2 SYGVKD. V was shortened by 0 bases and J by 5 bases, with 10 bases between the two germline ends. The CDR3 runs to 14 residues.

The rearrangement links TRBV28 to TRBJ1-5; 7 bases map to TRBD1. From germline, CDR1 is MDHEN and CDR2 SYDVKM. This CDR3 region has 15 residues. V lost 6 bases and J lost 6; bases outside the gene matches: 11. The CDR3 sequence is CASSLVGGLGQPQHF. The CDR3 nucleotides are TGTGCCAGCAGCTTAGTAGGGGGCCTCGGTCAGCCCCAGCATTTT.

The chain has TRBV7-6 and TRBJ1-6; D might be TRBD1 (5 bases). The CDR3 consists of 17 residues. Germline lookup yields CDR1 SGHVS and CDR2 FNYEAQ. The V and J ends lost 1 base and 6 bases respectively, with 16 bases between them. Here the CDR3 reads CASSLVGWGVSNSPLHF. CDR3 coding DNA: TGTGCCAGCAGCTTAGTGGGGTGGGGGGTCAGTAATTCACCCCTCCACTTT.

J is TRBJ2-2 and V is TRBV18, with no clear D. Trimming shortened V by 4 bases and J by 4 bases, and 10 bases separated the two germline ends. CDR1 and CDR2 from the germline V gene are KGHSH and LQKENI. The length of the CDR3 is 14 residues. The CDR3 bases are TGTGCCAGCTCACGCCAAGGATTCACCGGGGAGCTGTTTTTT. Protein product: CASSRQGFTGELFF.

This clone appeared a few times. The chain is built from TRBV19 and TRBJ2-1; unclear D gene. The V and J ends lost 5 bases and 4 bases respectively, with 15 bases between them. In germline, CDR1 is LNHDA, CDR2 SQIVND (reference sequence). The CDR3 length is 15 residues. In DNA form, the CDR3 reads TGTGCCAGTAGTCCCCAGGTCTTAGGGTACAATGAGCAGTTCTTC. Translated: CASSPQVLGYNEQFF.

This chain joins TRBV7-9 and TRBJ1-1; D is unresolved. The CDR3 runs 15 residues. Per the germline V gene, CDR1 is SEHNR and CDR2 is FQNEAQ (reference sequence). Deletions cut 5 bases from V and 1 base from J, with 14 bases between. In nucleotides, the CDR3 is TGTGCCAGCAGCCCACCCAGGACCGAGAACACTGAAGCTTTCTTT. Protein: CASSPPRTENTEAFF.

This chain connects TRBV5-6 to TRBJ2-6; no clear D. This CDR3 has 16 amino acids. V was shortened by 6 bases and J by 4 bases, with 17 bases between the two germline ends. CDR1 is SGHDT and CDR2 is YYEEEE in the germline V gene. CDR3 residues: CASNLGSGSGANVLTF. CDR3 DNA sequence: TGTGCCAGCAACTTAGGATCCGGGTCCGGGGCCAACGTCCTGACTTTC.

The gene calls are TRBV28 and TRBJ2-7, with 7 bases identical to TRBD1. After removal of 5 bases from V and 4 bases from J, the junction contained 11 bases not matched to a gene. This CDR3 is built from 15 residues. Germline V gene sequence: CDR1 MDHEN, CDR2 SYDVKM. This CDR3 is CASSPRVRGQYEQYF. The CDR3 DNA reads as TGTGCCAGCAGTCCCCGCGTGAGGGGGCAGTACGAGCAGTACTTC.

This clone has a single count. The rearrangement joins TRBV5-1 to TRBJ2-6; no definite D call. Trimming removed 4 bases from V and 0 bases from J, with 11 bases in between. This CDR3 has 16 amino acids. The germline V gene encodes CDR1 SGHRS and CDR2 YFSETQ. CDR3 nucleotide sequence: TGCGCCAGCAGCGCCCAGCCCTCCTCTGGGGCCAACGTCCTGACTTTC. Translation gives CASSAQPSSGANVLTF.

V gene TRBV14 combines with J gene TRBJ2-2; TRBD2 matches at 11 bases. The junction had 6 bases not matched to a gene; V was cut back by 5 bases and J by 1 base. The CDR3 runs to 17 residues. Germline-derived CDR1 and CDR2 are SGHDN and FVKESK. The CDR3 DNA is TGTGCCAGCAGCTCACCGGGACTAGCGGTGAACACCGGGGAGCTGTTTTTT. Its protein product is CASSSPGLAVNTGELFF.

The rearrangement uses TRBV9 and TRBJ1-4; no clear D gene. There are 13 residues in the CDR3. Trimming shortened V by 5 bases and J by 5 bases, and 10 bases separated the two germline ends. Germline V gene lookup returns CDR1 SGDLS and CDR2 YYNGEE. The CDR3 region has the DNA TGTGCCAGCAGTGACGGACGAAATGAAAAACTGTTTTTT. As protein: CASSDGRNEKLFF.

This clone turned up a few times. This sequence joins TRBV6-1 and TRBJ2-3, with a possible D match to TRBD2 (5 bases). The CDR3 is made up of 14 amino acids. With 4 bases removed from V and 2 bases from J, the gap between germline ends came to 10 bases. The germline gives CDR1 MNHNS, CDR2 SASEGT. The CDR3, as DNA: TGTGCCAGCAGTGCACGGACTTACACAGATACGCAGTATTTT. Its translation: CASSARTYTDTQYF.

The chain employs TRBV4-1 and TRBJ2-1; TRBD2 matches 9 bases. The CDR3 extends over 15 amino acids. The V gene's germline CDR1 is MGHRA and CDR2 YSYEKL. Unmatched junction bases numbered 8, after V lost 4 bases and J lost 7 bases. The CDR3 loop reads CASSPGAGGENEQFF. The CDR3 region has the DNA TGCGCCAGCAGCCCAGGGGCGGGAGGGGAGAATGAGCAGTTCTTC.